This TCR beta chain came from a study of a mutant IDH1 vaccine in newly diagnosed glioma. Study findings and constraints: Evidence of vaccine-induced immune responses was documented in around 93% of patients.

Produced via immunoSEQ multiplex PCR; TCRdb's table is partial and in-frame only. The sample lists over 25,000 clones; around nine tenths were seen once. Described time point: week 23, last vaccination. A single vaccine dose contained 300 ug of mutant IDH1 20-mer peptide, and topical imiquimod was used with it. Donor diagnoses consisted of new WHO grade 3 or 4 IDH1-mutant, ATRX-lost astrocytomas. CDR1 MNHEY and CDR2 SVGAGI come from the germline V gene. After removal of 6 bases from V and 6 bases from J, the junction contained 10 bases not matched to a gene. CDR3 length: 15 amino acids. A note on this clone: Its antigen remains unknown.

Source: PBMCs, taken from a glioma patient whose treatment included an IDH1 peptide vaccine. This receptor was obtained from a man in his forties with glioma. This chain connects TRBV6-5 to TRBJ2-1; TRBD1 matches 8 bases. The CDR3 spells CASRLPPGTGNEQFF. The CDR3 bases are TGTGCCAGCAGACTCCCTCCCGGGACAGGCAATGAGCAGTTCTTC.